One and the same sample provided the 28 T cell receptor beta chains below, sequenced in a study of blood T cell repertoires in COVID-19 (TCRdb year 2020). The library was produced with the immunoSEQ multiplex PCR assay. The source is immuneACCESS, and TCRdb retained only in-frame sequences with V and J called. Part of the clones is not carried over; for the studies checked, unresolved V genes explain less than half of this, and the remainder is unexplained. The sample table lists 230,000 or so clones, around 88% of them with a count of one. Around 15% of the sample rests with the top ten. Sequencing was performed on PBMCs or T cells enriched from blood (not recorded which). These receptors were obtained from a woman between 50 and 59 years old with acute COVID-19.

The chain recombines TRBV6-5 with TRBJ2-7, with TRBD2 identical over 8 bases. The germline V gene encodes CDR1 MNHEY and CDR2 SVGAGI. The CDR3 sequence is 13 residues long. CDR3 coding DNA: TGTGCTGTCCTAGCGGGCCTCTCCTACGAGCAGTACTTC. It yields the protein CAVLAGLSYEQYF.

CDR3 nucleotides: TGTGCCAGCAGCCTCGGACTAGCGGGAGGGACCAAAAACATTCAGTACTTC. Translated, it gives CASSLGLAGGTKNIQYF. The V gene is TRBV3-1 (or the pseudogene TRBV3-2), the J gene TRBJ2-4; 15 positions match TRBD2. This CDR3 contains 17 residues. CDR1 and CDR2 (germline): LGHDT, YNNKEL (reference sequence). Trimming cost V 4 bases and J 2 bases; bases outside gene matches: 3.

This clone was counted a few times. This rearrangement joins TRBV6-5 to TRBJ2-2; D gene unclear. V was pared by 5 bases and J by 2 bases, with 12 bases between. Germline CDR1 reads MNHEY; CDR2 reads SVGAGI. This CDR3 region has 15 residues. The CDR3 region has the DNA TGTGCCAGCAGTCCTGACTGGCTAAACACCGGGGAGCTGTTTTTT. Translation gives CASSPDWLNTGELFF.

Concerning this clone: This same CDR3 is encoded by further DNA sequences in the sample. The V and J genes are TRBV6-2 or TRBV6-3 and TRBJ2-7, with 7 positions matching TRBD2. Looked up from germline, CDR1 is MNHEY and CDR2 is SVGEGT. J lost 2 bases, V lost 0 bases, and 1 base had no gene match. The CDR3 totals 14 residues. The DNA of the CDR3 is TGTGCCAGCAGTTACTCTAGCGGGCCCTACGAGCAGTACTTC. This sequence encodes CASSYSSGPYEQYF.

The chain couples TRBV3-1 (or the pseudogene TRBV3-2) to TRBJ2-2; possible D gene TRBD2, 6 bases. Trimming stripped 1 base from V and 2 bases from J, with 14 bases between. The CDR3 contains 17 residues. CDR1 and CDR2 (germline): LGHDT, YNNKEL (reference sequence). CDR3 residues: CASSQGFGGVNTGELFF. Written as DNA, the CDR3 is TGTGCCAGCAGCCAAGGGTTCGGGGGAGTAAACACCGGGGAGCTGTTTTTT.

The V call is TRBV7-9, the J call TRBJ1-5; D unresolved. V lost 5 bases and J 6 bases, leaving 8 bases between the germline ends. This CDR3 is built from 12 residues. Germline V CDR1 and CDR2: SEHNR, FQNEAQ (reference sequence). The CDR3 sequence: CASSRGTQPQHF. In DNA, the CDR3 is TGTGCCAGCAGCCGCGGTACTCAGCCCCAGCATTTT.

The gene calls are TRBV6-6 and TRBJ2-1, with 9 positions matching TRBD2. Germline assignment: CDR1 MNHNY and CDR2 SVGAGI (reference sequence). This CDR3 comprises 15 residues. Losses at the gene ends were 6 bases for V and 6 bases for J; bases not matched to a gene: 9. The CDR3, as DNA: TGTGCCAGCAGCCCCCCGGGACTAGCCCCCAATGAGCAGTTCTTC. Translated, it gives CASSPPGLAPNEQFF.

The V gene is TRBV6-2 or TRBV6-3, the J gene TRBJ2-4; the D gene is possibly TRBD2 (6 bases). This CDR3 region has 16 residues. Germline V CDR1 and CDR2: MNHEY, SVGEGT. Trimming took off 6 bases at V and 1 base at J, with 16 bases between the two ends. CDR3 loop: CASSEAGGLAKNIQYF. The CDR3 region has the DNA TGTGCCAGCAGCGAAGCGGGCGGGCTGGCCAAAAACATTCAGTACTTC.

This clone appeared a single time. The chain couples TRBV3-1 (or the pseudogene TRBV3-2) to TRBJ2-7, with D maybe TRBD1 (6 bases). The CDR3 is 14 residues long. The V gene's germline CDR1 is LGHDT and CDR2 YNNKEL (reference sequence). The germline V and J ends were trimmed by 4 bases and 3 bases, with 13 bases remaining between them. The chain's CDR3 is CASSRGQRVYEQYF. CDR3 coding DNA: TGTGCCAGCAGCCGAGGACAGAGGGTCTACGAGCAGTACTTC.

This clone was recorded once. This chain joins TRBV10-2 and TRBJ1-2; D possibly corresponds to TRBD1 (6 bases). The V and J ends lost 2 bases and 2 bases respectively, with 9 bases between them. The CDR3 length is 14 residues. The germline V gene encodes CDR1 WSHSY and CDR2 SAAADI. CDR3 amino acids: CASSEDRFNYGYTF. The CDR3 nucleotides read TGCGCCAGCAGTGAGGACAGGTTCAACTATGGCTACACCTTC.

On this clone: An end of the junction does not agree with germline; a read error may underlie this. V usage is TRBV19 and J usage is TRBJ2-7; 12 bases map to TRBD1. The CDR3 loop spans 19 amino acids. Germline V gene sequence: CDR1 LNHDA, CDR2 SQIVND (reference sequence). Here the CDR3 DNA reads TGTGCCAGGAGTATCCGGGTCGGGACAGGGGGCAATCCCTCCTACGAGCAGTACTTC. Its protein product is CARSIRVGTGGNPSYEQYF. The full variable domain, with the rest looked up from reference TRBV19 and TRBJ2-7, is DGGITQSPKYLFRKEGQNVTLSCEQNLNHDAMYWYRQDPGQGLRLIYYSQIVNDFQKGDIAEGYSVSREKKESFPLTVTSAQKNPTAFYLCARSIRVGTGGNPSYEQYFGPGTRLTVT.

This CDR3 is CASRAFLGGAQPQHF. CDR3 DNA sequence: TGTGCCAGCAGGGCCTTTCTAGGGGGGGCCCAGCCCCAGCATTTT. The chain has TRBV27 and TRBJ1-5; tentatively, D is TRBD1 (6 bases). This CDR3 is 15 amino acids long. The germline V gene encodes CDR1 MNHEY and CDR2 SMNVEV (reference sequence). The germline V and J ends were trimmed by 6 bases and 7 bases, with 19 bases remaining between them.

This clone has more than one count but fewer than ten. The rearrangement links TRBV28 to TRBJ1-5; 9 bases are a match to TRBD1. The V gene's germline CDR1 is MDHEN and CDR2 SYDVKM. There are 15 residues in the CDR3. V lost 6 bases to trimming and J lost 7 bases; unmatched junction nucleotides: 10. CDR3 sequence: CASRAGQGGEQPQHF. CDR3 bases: TGTGCCAGCAGGGCGGGACAGGGAGGAGAACAGCCCCAGCATTTT. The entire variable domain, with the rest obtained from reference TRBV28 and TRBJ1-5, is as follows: DVKVTQSSRYLVKRTGEKVFLECVQDMDHENMFWYRQDPGLGLRLIYFSYDVKMKEKGDIPEGYSVSREKKERFSLILESASTNQTSMYLCASRAGQGGEQPQHFGDGTRLSIL.

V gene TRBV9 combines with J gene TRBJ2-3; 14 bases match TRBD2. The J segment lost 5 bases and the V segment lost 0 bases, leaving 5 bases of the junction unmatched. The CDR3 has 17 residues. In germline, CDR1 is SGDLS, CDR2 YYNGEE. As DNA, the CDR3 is TGTGCCAGCAGCGTAGTGGGACTAGCGGGAGTGGGAGATACGCAGTATTTT. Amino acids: CASSVVGLAGVGDTQYF.

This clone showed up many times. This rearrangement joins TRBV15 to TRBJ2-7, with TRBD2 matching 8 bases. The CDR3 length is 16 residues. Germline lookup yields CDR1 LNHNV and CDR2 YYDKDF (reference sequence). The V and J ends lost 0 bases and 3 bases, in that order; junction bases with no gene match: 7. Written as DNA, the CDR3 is TGTGCCACCAGCAGAGAGGATACCGGGACTAGCTACGAGCAGTACTTC. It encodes CATSREDTGTSYEQYF.

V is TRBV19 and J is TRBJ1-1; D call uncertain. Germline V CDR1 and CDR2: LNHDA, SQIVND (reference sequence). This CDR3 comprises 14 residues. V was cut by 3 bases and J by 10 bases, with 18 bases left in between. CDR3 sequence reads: CASSIPGRVAVAFF. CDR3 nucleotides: TGTGCCAGTAGTATCCCTGGGAGGGTTGCGGTAGCTTTCTTT.

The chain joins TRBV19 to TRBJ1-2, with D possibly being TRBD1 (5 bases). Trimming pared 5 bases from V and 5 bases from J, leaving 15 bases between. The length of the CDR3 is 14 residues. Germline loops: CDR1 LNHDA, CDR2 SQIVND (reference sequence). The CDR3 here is CASSGGTVPYGYTF. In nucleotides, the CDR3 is TGTGCCAGTAGTGGGGGGACCGTTCCTTATGGCTACACCTTC.

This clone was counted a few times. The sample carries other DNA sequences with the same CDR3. The CDR3 sequence is CASSQETGSTQETQYF. The DNA for the CDR3 is TGCGCCAGCAGCCAAGAAACAGGGTCCACACAAGAGACCCAGTACTTC. V and J are TRBV4-3 and TRBJ2-5; D is possibly TRBD1 (6 bases). The V and J ends lost 0 bases and 2 bases respectively, with 13 bases between them. Germline values: CDR1 LGHNA, CDR2 YSLEER. This CDR3 contains 16 residues.

The CDR3 sequence is CASSPGDYYSGANVLTF. CDR3 DNA: TGTGCCAGCAGCCCTGGGGACTACTACTCTGGGGCCAACGTCCTGACTTTC. This chain joins TRBV5-6 and TRBJ2-6; TRBD2 aligns across 7 bases. The length of the CDR3 is 17 residues. Trimming removed 4 bases from V and 0 bases from J; junction bases left unmatched: 7. The germline gives CDR1 SGHDT, CDR2 YYEEEE.

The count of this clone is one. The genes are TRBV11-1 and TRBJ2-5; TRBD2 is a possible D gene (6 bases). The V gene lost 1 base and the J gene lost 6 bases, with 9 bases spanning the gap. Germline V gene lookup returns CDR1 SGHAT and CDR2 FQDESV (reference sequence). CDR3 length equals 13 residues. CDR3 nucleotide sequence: TGTGCCAGCAGCTTAGAAGGGAGGCAGACCCAGTACTTC. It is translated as CASSLEGRQTQYF. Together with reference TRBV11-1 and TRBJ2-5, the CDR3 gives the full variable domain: EAEVAQSPRYKITEKSQAVAFWCDPISGHATLYWYRQILGQGPELLVQFQDESVVDDSQLPKDRFSAERLKGVDSTLKIQPAELGDSAMYLCASSLEGRQTQYFGPGTRLLVL.

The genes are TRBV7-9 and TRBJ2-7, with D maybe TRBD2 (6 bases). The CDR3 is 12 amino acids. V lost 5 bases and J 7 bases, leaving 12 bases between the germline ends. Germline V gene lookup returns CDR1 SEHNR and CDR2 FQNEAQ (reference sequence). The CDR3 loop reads CASSPGTQEQYF. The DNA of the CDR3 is TGTGCCAGCAGCCCGGGGACTCAGGAGCAGTACTTC.

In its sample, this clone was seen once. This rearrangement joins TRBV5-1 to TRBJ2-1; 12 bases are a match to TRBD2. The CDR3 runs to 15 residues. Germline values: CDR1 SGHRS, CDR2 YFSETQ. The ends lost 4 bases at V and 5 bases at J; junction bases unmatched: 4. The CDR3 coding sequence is TGCGCCAGCAGCCTAGCGGGAGGGTTGAACAATGAGCAGTTCTTC. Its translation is CASSLAGGLNNEQFF.

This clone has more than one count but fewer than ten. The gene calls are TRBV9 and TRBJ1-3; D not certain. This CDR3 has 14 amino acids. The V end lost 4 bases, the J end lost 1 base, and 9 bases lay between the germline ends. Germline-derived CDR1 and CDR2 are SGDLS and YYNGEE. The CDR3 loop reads CASSLLSSGNTIYF. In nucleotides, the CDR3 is TGTGCCAGCAGCCTTTTGAGTTCTGGAAACACCATATATTTT.

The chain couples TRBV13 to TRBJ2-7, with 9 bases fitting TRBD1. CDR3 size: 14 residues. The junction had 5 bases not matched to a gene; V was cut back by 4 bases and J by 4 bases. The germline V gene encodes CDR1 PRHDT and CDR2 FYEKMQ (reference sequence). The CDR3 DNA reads TGTGCCAGCAGCTACCGACAGGGGGTTTACGAGCAGTACTTC. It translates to CASSYRQGVYEQYF.

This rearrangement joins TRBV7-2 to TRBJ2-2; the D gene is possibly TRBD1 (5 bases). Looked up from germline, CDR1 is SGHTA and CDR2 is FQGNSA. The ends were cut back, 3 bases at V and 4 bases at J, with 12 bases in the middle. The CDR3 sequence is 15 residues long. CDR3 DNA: TGTGCCAGCAGCTTGGGGCTGGTTTTCACCGGGGAGCTGTTTTTT. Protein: CASSLGLVFTGELFF.

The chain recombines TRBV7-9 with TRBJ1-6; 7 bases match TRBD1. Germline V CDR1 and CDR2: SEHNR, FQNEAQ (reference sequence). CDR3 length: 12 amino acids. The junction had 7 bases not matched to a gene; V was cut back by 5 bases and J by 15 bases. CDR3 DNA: TGTGCCAGCAGCCTCGGGACAGCCTACCTCCACTTT. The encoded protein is CASSLGTAYLHF.

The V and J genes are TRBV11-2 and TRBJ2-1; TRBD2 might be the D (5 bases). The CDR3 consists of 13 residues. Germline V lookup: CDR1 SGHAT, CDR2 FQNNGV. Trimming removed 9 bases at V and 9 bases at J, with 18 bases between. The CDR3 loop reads CASNAGLATEQFF. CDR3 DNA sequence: TGTGCCAGTAACGCGGGCCTCGCCACTGAGCAGTTCTTC.

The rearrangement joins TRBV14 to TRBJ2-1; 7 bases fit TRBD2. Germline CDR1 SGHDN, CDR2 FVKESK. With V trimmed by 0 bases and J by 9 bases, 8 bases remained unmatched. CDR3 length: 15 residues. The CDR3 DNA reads TGTGCCAGCAGCCAAGATGAGCCCTCGGGGGGTGAGCAGTTCTTC. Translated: CASSQDEPSGGEQFF. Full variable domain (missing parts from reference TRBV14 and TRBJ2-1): EAGVTQFPSHSVIEKGQTVTLRCDPISGHDNLYWYRRVMGKEIKFLLHFVKESKQDESGMPNNRFLAERTGGTYSTLKVQPAELEDSGVYFCASSQDEPSGGEQFFGPGTRLTVL.